This entry lists 15 T cell receptor beta chains sequenced from one sample in a study of blood T cell repertoires in COVID-19. Measured with immunoSEQ multiplex PCR; TCRdb has only the in-frame clones, and not every one. The sample records around 56,000 clones, 80% to 95% being singletons. Sequencing input: peripheral blood. The receptors were gathered from an older man with acute or convalescent COVID-19.

The chain links TRBV30 to TRBJ2-3; 7 bases match TRBD1. This CDR3 contains 14 residues. CDR1 is GTSNPN, CDR2 SVGIG, per germline (reference sequence). Losses at the gene ends were 0 bases for V and 1 base for J; bases not matched to a gene: 1. The CDR3 DNA reads as TGTGCCTGGAGTGTGCAGGGGGGCACAGATACGCAGTATTTT. Protein: CAWSVQGGTDTQYF.

This chain joins TRBV2 and TRBJ2-7; 9 bases are shared with TRBD1. Germline values: CDR1 SNHLY, CDR2 FYNNEI. The CDR3 is 17 amino acids. J gave up 1 base and V 6 bases, and 13 bases lay outside the gene matches. The CDR3 coding sequence is TGTGCCAGCAGGCCATTCGAGGGACAGGGAATGTCCTACGAGCAGTACTTC. Residues: CASRPFEGQGMSYEQYF.

The chain has TRBV4-1 and TRBJ2-7, with 10 bases identical to TRBD2. The ends lost 2 bases at V and 2 bases at J; junction bases unmatched: 6. CDR3 length: 16 amino acids. Germline V CDR1 and CDR2: MGHRA, YSYEKL. The CDR3 here is CASSQTASGGTYEQYF. CDR3 DNA sequence: TGCGCCAGCAGCCAAACAGCTAGCGGGGGTACCTACGAGCAGTACTTC.

This chain uses TRBV6-4 with TRBJ2-2, with 11 nucleotides matching TRBD1. V was pared by 5 bases and J by 3 bases, with 2 bases of the junction left unmatched. CDR3 length equals 15 residues. Germline CDR1 is MRHNA and CDR2 is SNTAGT. CDR3 nucleotide sequence: TGTGCCAGCAGTTCGGGACAGGGGGACACCGGGGAGCTGTTTTTT. This encodes CASSSGQGDTGELFF.

The CDR3 bases are TGTGCCAGCAGCTCCATAGCGGGGGGCTACGAGCAGTACTTC. This encodes CASSSIAGGYEQYF. The chain is built from TRBV7-2 and TRBJ2-7; TRBD2 aligns across 10 bases. Losses at the gene ends were 4 bases for V and 3 bases for J; bases not matched to a gene: 3. The CDR3 consists of 14 residues. CDR1 and CDR2 (germline): SGHTA, FQGNSA.

This chain joins TRBV27 and TRBJ1-1; 11 bases map to TRBD1. The CDR3 is 17 residues long. Germline-derived CDR1 and CDR2 are MNHEY and SMNVEV (reference sequence). The trim removed 2 bases at V and 3 bases at J, leaving 8 bases unmatched. The CDR3 loop reads CASSLTRTGGLHTEAFF. For the CDR3, the DNA is TGTGCCAGCAGTTTAACTCGGACAGGGGGCCTTCACACTGAAGCTTTCTTT.

The V and J genes are TRBV6-5 and TRBJ2-5; 9 bases match TRBD1. Germline trimming cut 4 bases from V and 4 bases from J; bases unmatched to any gene: 7. Germline V CDR1 and CDR2: MNHEY, SVGAGI. This CDR3 spans 15 amino acids. The CDR3, as DNA: TGTGCCAGCAGTTCTCGAGCGGACAGGGGAGAGACCCAGTACTTC. Translating gives CASSSRADRGETQYF.

Remarks on this clone: An end of the junction differs from the germline gene, which may be a read error. The V gene is TRBV7-7, the J gene TRBJ1-3; possibly TRBD1 for D (5 bases). The CDR3 length is 15 residues. Germline CDR1 reads SSHAT; CDR2 reads FNYEAQ (reference sequence). The CDR3 sequence: CASSLARATGNTIYF. CDR3 DNA sequence: TGTGCTAGCAGCTTAGCCAGGGCAACGGGAAACACCATATATTTT.

The chain has TRBV5-1 and TRBJ2-2, with D possibly TRBD1 on 6 matching bases. V dropped 1 base and J dropped 1 base, with 11 bases sitting between them. Germline V gene lookup returns CDR1 SGHRS and CDR2 YFSETQ. The CDR3 is made up of 16 amino acids. As DNA, the CDR3 is TGCGCCAGCAGCTTGTCCGGACAGCAGAACACCGGGGAGCTGTTTTTT. Translating gives CASSLSGQQNTGELFF. The whole variable domain, filled in from reference TRBV5-1 and TRBJ2-2, reads KAGVTQTPRYLIKTRGQQVTLSCSPISGHRSVSWYQQTPGQGLQFLFEYFSETQRNKGNFPGRFSGRQFSNSRSEMNVSTLELGDSALYLCASSLSGQQNTGELFFGEGSRLTVL.

DNA of the CDR3: TGCGCCAGCAGCTTGGCGATACAGGAACCGAGCACTGAAGCTTTCTTT. Its protein is CASSLAIQEPSTEAFF. The J gene is TRBJ1-1, the V gene TRBV5-1; perhaps TRBD1 as D (5 bases). V lost 0 bases and J lost 4, with 16 bases in between. CDR1 and CDR2 (germline): SGHRS, YFSETQ. The CDR3 is 16 amino acids. The full variable domain, completed using reference TRBV5-1 and TRBJ1-1, is KAGVTQTPRYLIKTRGQQVTLSCSPISGHRSVSWYQQTPGQGLQFLFEYFSETQRNKGNFPGRFSGRQFSNSRSEMNVSTLELGDSALYLCASSLAIQEPSTEAFFGQGTRLTVV.

As DNA, the CDR3 is TGTGCCAGCCGGAGTAGCGGGGGAGGCACAGATACGCAGTATTTT. It specifies CASRSSGGGTDTQYF. This rearrangement joins TRBV6-5 to TRBJ2-3; 9 bases fit TRBD2. The V gene end was trimmed by 8 bases and the J gene end by 1 base; junction bases not matched to a gene: 7. The germline gives CDR1 MNHEY, CDR2 SVGAGI. The CDR3 totals 15 residues.

The rearrangement joins TRBV6-6 to TRBJ1-1; D is uncertain. V was trimmed by 6 bases and J by 4 bases, leaving 15 bases between them. The CDR3 runs 14 residues. The V gene's germline CDR1 is MNHNY and CDR2 SVGAGI (reference sequence). The CDR3 DNA reads TGTGCCAGCAGCCCCCGGGTTCCGGGCACTGAAGCTTTCTTT. This encodes CASSPRVPGTEAFF.

Here the CDR3 DNA reads TGCGCCAGCAGCTTGGGACAGGGAGGTGAAAAACTGTTTTTT. Amino acids: CASSLGQGGEKLFF. The rearrangement uses TRBV5-1 and TRBJ1-4; 7 positions match TRBD1. With 0 bases clipped from V and 7 bases from J, the junction kept 3 bases outside the gene matches. CDR3 length equals 14 residues. Germline-derived CDR1 and CDR2 are SGHRS and YFSETQ.

This chain connects TRBV5-1 to TRBJ1-1; 7 nucleotides match TRBD1. The V and J ends lost 3 bases and 7 bases, in that order; junction bases with no gene match: 9. Germline V gene data show CDR1 as SGHRS and CDR2 as YFSETQ. This CDR3 has 14 residues. The CDR3 loop is CASSSGTVAFEAFF. The CDR3 region has the DNA TGCGCCAGCAGCTCCGGGACAGTGGCCTTTGAAGCTTTCTTT.

The chain is built from TRBV27 and TRBJ2-5; 10 bases line up with TRBD2. The CDR3 has 14 residues. V lost 6 bases and J lost 4; bases outside the gene matches: 5. Germline CDR1 and CDR2: MNHEY and SMNVEV (reference sequence). For the CDR3, the DNA is TGTGCCAGCAGGACCACTAGCGGGGTAGAGACCCAGTACTTC. Residues: CASRTTSGVETQYF.